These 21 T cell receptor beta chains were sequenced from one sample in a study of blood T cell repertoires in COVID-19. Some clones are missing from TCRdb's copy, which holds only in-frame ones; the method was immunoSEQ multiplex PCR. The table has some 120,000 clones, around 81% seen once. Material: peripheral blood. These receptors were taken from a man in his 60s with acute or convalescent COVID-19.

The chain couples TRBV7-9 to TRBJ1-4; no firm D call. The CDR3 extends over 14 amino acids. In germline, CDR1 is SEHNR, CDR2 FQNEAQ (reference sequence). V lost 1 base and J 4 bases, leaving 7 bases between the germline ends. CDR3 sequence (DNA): TGTGCCAGCAGCTTAGGGCAGGTTAATGAAAAACTGTTTTTT. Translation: CASSLGQVNEKLFF.

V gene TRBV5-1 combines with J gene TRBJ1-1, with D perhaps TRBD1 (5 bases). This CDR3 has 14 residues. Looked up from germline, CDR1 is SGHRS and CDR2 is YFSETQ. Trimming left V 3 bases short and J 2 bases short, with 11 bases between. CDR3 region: CASSSQGGNTEAFF. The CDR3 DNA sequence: TGCGCCAGCAGCTCCCAGGGCGGTAACACTGAAGCTTTCTTT.

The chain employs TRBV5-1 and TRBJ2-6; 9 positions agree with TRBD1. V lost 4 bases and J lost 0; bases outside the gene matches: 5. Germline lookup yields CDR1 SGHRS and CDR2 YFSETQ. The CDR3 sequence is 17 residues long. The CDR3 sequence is CASSEWDRASGANVLTF. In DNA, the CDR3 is TGCGCCAGCAGCGAGTGGGACAGGGCCTCTGGGGCCAACGTCCTGACTTTC.

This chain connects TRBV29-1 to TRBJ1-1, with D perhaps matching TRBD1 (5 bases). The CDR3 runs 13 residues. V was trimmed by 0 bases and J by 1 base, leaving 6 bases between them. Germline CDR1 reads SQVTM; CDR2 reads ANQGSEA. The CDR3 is CSVEDRENTEAFF. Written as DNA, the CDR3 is TGCAGCGTTGAAGACAGGGAGAACACTGAAGCTTTCTTT.

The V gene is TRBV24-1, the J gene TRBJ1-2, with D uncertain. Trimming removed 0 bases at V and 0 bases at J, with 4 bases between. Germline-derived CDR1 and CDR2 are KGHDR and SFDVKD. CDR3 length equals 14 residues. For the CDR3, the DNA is TGTGCCACCAGTGATTTGGGCACTAACTATGGCTACACCTTC. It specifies CATSDLGTNYGYTF.

CDR3 nucleotides: TGTGCCAGCAGTCGTCCGGGGACAGCATCTAGCAATCAGCCCCAGCATTTT. It translates to CASSRPGTASSNQPQHF. The chain combines TRBV28 with TRBJ1-5; 7 nucleotides match TRBD1. The CDR3 spans 17 residues. Germline V gene sequence: CDR1 MDHEN, CDR2 SYDVKM. V was pared by 5 bases and J by 0 bases, with 10 bases of the junction left unmatched.

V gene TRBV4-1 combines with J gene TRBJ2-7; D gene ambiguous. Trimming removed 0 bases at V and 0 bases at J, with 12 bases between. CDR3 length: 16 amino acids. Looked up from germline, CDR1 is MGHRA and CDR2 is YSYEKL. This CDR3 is CASSQDPVPRSYEQYF. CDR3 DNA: TGCGCCAGCAGCCAAGATCCAGTACCCCGCTCCTACGAGCAGTACTTC.

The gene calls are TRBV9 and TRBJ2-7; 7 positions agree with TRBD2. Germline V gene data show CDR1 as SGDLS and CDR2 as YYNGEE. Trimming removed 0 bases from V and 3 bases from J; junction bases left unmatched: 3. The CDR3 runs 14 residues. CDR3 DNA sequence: TGTGCCAGCAGCGTAGAACTAGCGAGCTACGAGCAGTACTTC. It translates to CASSVELASYEQYF.

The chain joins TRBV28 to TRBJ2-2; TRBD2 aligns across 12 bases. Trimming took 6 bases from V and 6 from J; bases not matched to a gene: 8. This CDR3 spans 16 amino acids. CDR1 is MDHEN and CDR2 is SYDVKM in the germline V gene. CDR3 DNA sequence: TGTGCCAGCAGCGGACAGACTAGCGGGAGTGCCGGGGAGCTGTTTTTT. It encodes CASSGQTSGSAGELFF.

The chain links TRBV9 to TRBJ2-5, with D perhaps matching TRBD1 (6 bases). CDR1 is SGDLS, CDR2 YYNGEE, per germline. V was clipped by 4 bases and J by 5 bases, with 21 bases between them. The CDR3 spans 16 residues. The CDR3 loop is CASSYRAGTGPETQYF. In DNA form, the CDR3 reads TGTGCCAGCAGCTACAGGGCCGGGACCGGGCCTGAGACCCAGTACTTC.

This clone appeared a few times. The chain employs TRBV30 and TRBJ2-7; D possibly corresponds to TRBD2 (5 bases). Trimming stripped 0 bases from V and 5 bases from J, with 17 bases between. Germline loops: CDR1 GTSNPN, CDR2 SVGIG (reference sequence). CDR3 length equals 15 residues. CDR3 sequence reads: CAWSVRRLGRNEQYF. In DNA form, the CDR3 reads TGTGCCTGGAGTGTACGGAGGCTAGGCCGCAACGAGCAGTACTTC.

In DNA form, the CDR3 reads TGTGCCAGCAGCTTCGGACAGTCAAATGAAAAACTGTTTTTT. As protein: CASSFGQSNEKLFF. The J gene is TRBJ1-4, the V gene TRBV9; TRBD1 might be the D (6 bases). The V gene lost 4 bases and the J gene lost 5 bases, with 12 bases spanning the gap. The V gene's germline CDR1 is SGDLS and CDR2 YYNGEE. The length of the CDR3 is 14 residues.

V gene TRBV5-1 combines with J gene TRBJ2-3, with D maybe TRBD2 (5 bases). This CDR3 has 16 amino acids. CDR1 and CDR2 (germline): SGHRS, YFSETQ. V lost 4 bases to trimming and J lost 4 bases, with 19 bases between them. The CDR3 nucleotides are TGCGCCAGCAGCGTGCCAGAAGCTGCCGGGGCAGATACGCAGTATTTT. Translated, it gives CASSVPEAAGADTQYF. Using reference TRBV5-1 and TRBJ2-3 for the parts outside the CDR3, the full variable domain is KAGVTQTPRYLIKTRGQQVTLSCSPISGHRSVSWYQQTPGQGLQFLFEYFSETQRNKGNFPGRFSGRQFSNSRSEMNVSTLELGDSALYLCASSVPEAAGADTQYFGPGTRLTVL.

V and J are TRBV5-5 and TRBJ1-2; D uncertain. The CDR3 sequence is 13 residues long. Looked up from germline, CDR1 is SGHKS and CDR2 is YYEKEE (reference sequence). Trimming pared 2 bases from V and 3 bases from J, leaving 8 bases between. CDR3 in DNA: TGTGCCAGCAGCTTTGGCGGGGACTATGGCTACACCTTC. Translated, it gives CASSFGGDYGYTF.

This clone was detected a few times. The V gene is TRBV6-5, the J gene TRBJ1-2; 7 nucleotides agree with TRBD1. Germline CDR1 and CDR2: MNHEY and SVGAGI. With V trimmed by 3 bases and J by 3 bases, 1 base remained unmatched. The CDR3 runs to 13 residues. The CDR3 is CASSYQGDYGYTF. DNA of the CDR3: TGTGCCAGCAGTTATCAGGGGGACTATGGCTACACCTTC.

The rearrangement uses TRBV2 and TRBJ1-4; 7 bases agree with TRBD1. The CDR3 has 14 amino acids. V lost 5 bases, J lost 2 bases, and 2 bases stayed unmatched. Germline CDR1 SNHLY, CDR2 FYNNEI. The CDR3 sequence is CASSQQGTNEKLFF. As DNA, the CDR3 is TGTGCCAGCAGTCAACAGGGGACTAATGAAAAACTGTTTTTT. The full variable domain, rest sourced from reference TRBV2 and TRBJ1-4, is EPEVTQTPSHQVTQMGQEVILRCVPISNHLYFYWYRQILGQKVEFLVSFYNNEISEKSEIFDDQFSVERPDGSNFTLKIRSTKLEDSAMYFCASSQQGTNEKLFFGSGTQLSVL.

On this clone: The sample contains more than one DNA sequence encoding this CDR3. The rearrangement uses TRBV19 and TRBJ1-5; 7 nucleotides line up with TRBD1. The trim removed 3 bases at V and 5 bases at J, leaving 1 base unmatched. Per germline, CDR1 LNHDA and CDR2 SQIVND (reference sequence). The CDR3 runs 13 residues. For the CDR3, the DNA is TGTGCCAGTAGTATCGACAGGGATCAGCCCCAGCATTTT. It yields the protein CASSIDRDQPQHF.

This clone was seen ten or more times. The CDR3 region is CSVEGASPGLYGYTF. CDR3 DNA sequence: TGCAGCGTTGAGGGAGCTTCGCCGGGACTCTATGGCTACACCTTC. The V call is TRBV29-1, the J call TRBJ1-2; the D gene is possibly TRBD1 (5 bases). CDR1 SQVTM and CDR2 ANQGSEA come from the germline V gene. The CDR3 has 15 residues. Trimming cost V 3 bases and J 4 bases, with 18 bases left between them.

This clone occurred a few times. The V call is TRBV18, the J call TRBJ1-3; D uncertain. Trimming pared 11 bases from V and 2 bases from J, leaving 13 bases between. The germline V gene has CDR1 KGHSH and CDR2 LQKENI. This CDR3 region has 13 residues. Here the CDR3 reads CAVEVEAGNTIYF. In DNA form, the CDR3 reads TGTGCCGTGGAGGTCGAAGCTGGAAACACCATATATTTT.

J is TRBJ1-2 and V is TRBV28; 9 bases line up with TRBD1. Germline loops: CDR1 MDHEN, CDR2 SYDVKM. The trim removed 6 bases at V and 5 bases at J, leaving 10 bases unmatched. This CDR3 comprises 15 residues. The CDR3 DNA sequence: TGTGCCAGCAGAGAGGGACAGGGCTCAGGGTATGGCTACACCTTC. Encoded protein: CASREGQGSGYGYTF.

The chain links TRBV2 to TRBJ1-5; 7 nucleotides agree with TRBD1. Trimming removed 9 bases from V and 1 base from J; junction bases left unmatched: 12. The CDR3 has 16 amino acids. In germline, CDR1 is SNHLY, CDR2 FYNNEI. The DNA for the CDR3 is TGTGCCAGTAAACAGGGGAGACTGAAGAGCAATCAGCCCCAGCATTTT. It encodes CASKQGRLKSNQPQHF.